This T cell receptor beta chain was documented in a study of T-cell reconstitution after alpha-beta-depleted transplantation in children. Using unique molecular identifiers, the investigators prepared the TCRbeta library. TCRdb analysed the PCR reads with MiXCR anew, one entry per CDR3 protein. The sample includes approximately 150,000 distinct CDR3 sequences, around 8.5% of them seen just once. The V gene lost 5 bases and the J gene lost 0 bases, with 15 bases spanning the gap. This CDR3 comprises 16 residues. Germline V lookup: CDR1 MNHEY, CDR2 SMNVEV (reference sequence). Sequenced material: PBMCs, mostly from graft donor cells, taken 180 days after TCRalphabeta/CD19-depleted stem cell transplant. The chain has TRBV27 and TRBJ2-3; a weak D match, TRBD2 (5 bases). The receptor was derived from a female patient aged 2 to 10 who had a stem cell transplant for congenital amegakaryocytic thrombocytopenia, so the T cells may come from the graft donor. DNA for the CDR3: TGTGCCAGCAGTGGGCGGTGGAGCGGAAGCACAGATACGCAGTATTTT. The encoded protein is CASSGRWSGSTDTQYF.